This entry lists 8 T cell receptor beta chains sequenced from one sample in a study of T-cell reconstitution after alpha-beta-depleted transplantation in children (dated by TCRdb to 2015 to 2016). Preparation of the library involved PCR. Sequencing took place on an Illumina HiSeq 2500. TCR library preparation used molecular barcoding, with unique molecular identifiers applied to normalize quantification of the TCRbeta repertoire. TCRdb redid the processing of the public reads, applying fastp at Q25 and MiXCR, and retained in-frame beta chains. Rows merge per CDR3 protein into single entries with the most common DNA and genes. The table for this sample lists about 610,000 distinct CDR3 sequences; under 12% of them were counted only once. The ten biggest clones cover around 4% of the sample. Sequenced here: PBMCs from the stem cell graft donor, sampled from the stem cell graft. All receptors come from a human donor who donated a stem cell graft to a child with acute myeloid leukemia.

The CDR3, as DNA: TGCAGCGTTGAGAGGCATCTTAGCGGGGCCGAGCAGTACTTC. This encodes CSVERHLSGAEQYF. The chain employs TRBV29-1 and TRBJ2-7; 8 positions match TRBD2. Germline trimming cut 3 bases from V and 6 bases from J; bases unmatched to any gene: 10. Germline V gene data show CDR1 as SQVTM and CDR2 as ANQGSEA. This CDR3 has 14 residues.

In its sample, this clonotype was seen a few times. V usage is TRBV5-1 and J usage is TRBJ2-1; 8 bases are shared with TRBD2. Unmatched junction bases numbered 6, after V lost 5 bases and J lost 5 bases. CDR1 SGHRS and CDR2 YFSETQ come from the germline V gene. The CDR3 is 14 amino acids. In nucleotides, the CDR3 is TGCGCCAGCAGAGGGATTAGCGGGAACAATGAGCAGTTCTTC. This translates into CASRGISGNNEQFF.

V and J are TRBV11-2 and TRBJ1-5; D unclear. CDR1 is SGHAT and CDR2 is FQNNGV in the germline V gene. This CDR3 contains 13 residues. V lost 5 bases and J lost 5, with 10 bases in between. The CDR3 region is CASSPSFYQPQHF. The CDR3 DNA is TGTGCCAGCAGCCCCAGCTTTTATCAGCCCCAGCATTTT.

This clonotype was seen only a few times. DNA for the CDR3: TGCGCCAGCAGCTTGTCTCTTTGGGAGAACACCGGGGAGCTGTTTTTT. It encodes CASSLSLWENTGELFF. The chain has TRBV5-1 and TRBJ2-2, with D uncertain. The CDR3 is made up of 16 amino acids. In germline, CDR1 is SGHRS, CDR2 YFSETQ. The V end was cut by 1 base, the J end by 1 base, with 11 bases between.

This clonotype was picked up many times. CDR3 loop: CASATAGGLQETQYF. The CDR3 region has the DNA TGTGCCAGCGCCACGGCGGGAGGCCTCCAAGAGACCCAGTACTTC. The rearrangement joins TRBV9 to TRBJ2-5; 8 bases agree with TRBD2. Germline lookup yields CDR1 SGDLS and CDR2 YYNGEE. Trimming cost V 7 bases and J 1 base; bases outside gene matches: 9. The CDR3 consists of 15 residues.

The rearrangement links TRBV7-2 to TRBJ2-1; 9 nucleotides align to TRBD2. The CDR3 consists of 16 residues. Trimming cost V 4 bases and J 0 bases; bases outside gene matches: 4. CDR1 is SGHTA, CDR2 FQGNSA, per germline. DNA of the CDR3: TGTGCCAGCAGCTCAGGACTAGCGAGCTCCTACAATGAGCAGTTCTTC. It specifies CASSSGLASSYNEQFF.

The sample holds a few counts of this clonotype. V gene TRBV10-3 combines with J gene TRBJ1-5; TRBD1 might be the D (6 bases). Germline assignment: CDR1 ENHRY and CDR2 SYGVKD. V was pared by 2 bases and J by 3 bases, with 8 bases between. CDR3 length: 14 amino acids. CDR3: CAISEGQNNQPQHF. The CDR3 nucleotides are TGTGCCATCAGTGAGGGACAGAACAATCAGCCCCAGCATTTT.

This clonotype was observed a few times. V and J are TRBV10-3 and TRBJ2-2; D unclear. Trimming removed 6 bases from V and 4 bases from J, with 12 bases in between. Germline lookup yields CDR1 ENHRY and CDR2 SYGVKD. The CDR3 runs to 14 residues. The CDR3 coding sequence is TGTGCCATCAGGGGCAGACAAAGCACCGGGGAGCTGTTTTTT. Protein sequence: CAIRGRQSTGELFF.